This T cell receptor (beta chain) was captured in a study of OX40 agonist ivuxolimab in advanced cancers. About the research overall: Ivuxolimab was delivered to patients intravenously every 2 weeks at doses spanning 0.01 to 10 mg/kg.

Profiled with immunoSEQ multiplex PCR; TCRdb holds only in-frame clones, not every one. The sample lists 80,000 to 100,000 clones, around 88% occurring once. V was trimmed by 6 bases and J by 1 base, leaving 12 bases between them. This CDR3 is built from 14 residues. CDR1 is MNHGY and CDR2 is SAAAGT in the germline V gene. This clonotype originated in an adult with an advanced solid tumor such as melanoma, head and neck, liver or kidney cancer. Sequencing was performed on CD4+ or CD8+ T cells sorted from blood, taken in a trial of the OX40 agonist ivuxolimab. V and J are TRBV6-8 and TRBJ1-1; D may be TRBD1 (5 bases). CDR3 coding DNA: TGTGCCAGCAGGTGGGGCGGGGAGAACACTGAAGCTTTCTTT. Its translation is CASRWGGENTEAFF.